This is a list of T cell receptor beta chains from one sample in a study of early T cells in non-severe SARS-CoV-2 infection. MiXCR, applied by TCRdb to the 5' RACE reads, yields one record per CDR3 protein. The top ten hold roughly 9% of the sample, which has under 45,000 distinct CDR3 sequences, about a tenth seen once. The sample taken for sequencing was whole blood. The origin of the receptors is an adult who was a healthcare worker with PCR-confirmed SARS-CoV-2 infection or an uninfected control (not recorded which). Each CDR3 is given with its conserved first and last residue. A D gene is named only where the DNA matches it firmly. Expanded clones are given a class, and other clones once, few, many or no size at all.

cdr3_aa: CSARTGNTGELFF; cdr3_nt: TGCAGTGCTCGGACGGGGAACACCGGGGAGCTGTTTTTT; clone_size: NA; d_call: NA; cdr3_length: 13; j_call: TRBJ2-2; v_call: TRBV20-1
cdr3_aa: CASRGQNEKLFF; cdr3_nt: TGTGCCAGCAGGGGACAGAATGAAAAACTGTTTTTT; clone_size: many; d_call: TRBD1; cdr3_length: 12; j_call: TRBJ1-4; v_call: TRBV12-3/TRBV12-4
cdr3_aa: CASSYAQGLPGSPYEQYF; cdr3_nt: TGTGCCAGCAGTTACGCACAGGGTCTTCCGGGTTCCCCTTACGAGCAGTACTTC; clone_size: many; d_call: NA; cdr3_length: 18; j_call: TRBJ2-7; v_call: TRBV6-6
cdr3_aa: CASSPLRTSQETQYF; cdr3_nt: TGTGCCAGCTCACCCCTCAGGACCTCTCAAGAGACCCAGTACTTC; clone_size: many; d_call: NA; cdr3_length: 15; j_call: TRBJ2-5; v_call: TRBV18
cdr3_aa: CASSVTGTYEQYF; cdr3_nt: TGTGCCAGTAGTGTTACAGGGACCTACGAGCAGTACTTC; clone_size: many; d_call: NA; cdr3_length: 13; j_call: TRBJ2-7; v_call: TRBV19
cdr3_aa: CSAPMLTSDTQYF; cdr3_nt: TGCAGTGCCCCTATGCTCACGTCAGATACGCAGTATTTT; clone_size: NA; d_call: NA; cdr3_length: 13; j_call: TRBJ2-3; v_call: TRBV20-1
cdr3_aa: CASKRAAKKTKNIQYF; cdr3_nt: TGTGCCAGCAAACGGGCGGCCAAAAAGACCAAAAACATTCAGTACTTC; clone_size: NA; d_call: NA; cdr3_length: 16; j_call: TRBJ2-4; v_call: TRBV25-1
cdr3_aa: CASSLERGLEQFF; cdr3_nt: TGCGCCAGCAGCTTGGAGAGGGGGCTTGAGCAGTTCTTC; clone_size: NA; d_call: TRBD1; cdr3_length: 13; j_call: TRBJ2-1; v_call: TRBV5-1
cdr3_aa: CASSLTGANVLTF; cdr3_nt: TGTGCCAGCAGCTTAACTGGGGCCAACGTCCTGACTTTC; clone_size: many; d_call: NA; cdr3_length: 13; j_call: TRBJ2-6; v_call: TRBV7-6
cdr3_aa: CSARNPLGETQYF; cdr3_nt: TGCAGTGCTAGAAATCCGCTTGGGGAGACCCAGTACTTC; clone_size: many; d_call: NA; cdr3_length: 13; j_call: TRBJ2-5; v_call: TRBV20-1
cdr3_aa: CASSQEVGVRGLTEAFF; cdr3_nt: TGTGCCAGCAGCCAAGAGGTCGGGGTCCGAGGTCTCACTGAAGCTTTCTTT; clone_size: many; d_call: NA; cdr3_length: 17; j_call: TRBJ1-1; v_call: TRBV3-1
cdr3_aa: CASSPAGNEQYF; cdr3_nt: TGTGCCAGCAGCCCCGCGGGGAACGAGCAGTACTTC; clone_size: NA; d_call: NA; cdr3_length: 12; j_call: TRBJ2-7; v_call: TRBV7-9
cdr3_aa: CASSQVVSLWPQHF; cdr3_nt: TGTGCCAGCAGCCAAGTCGTCAGTTTGTGGCCCCAGCATTTT; clone_size: few; d_call: NA; cdr3_length: 14; j_call: TRBJ1-5; v_call: TRBV3-1
cdr3_aa: CASSDVSSYNSPLHF; cdr3_nt: TGTGCCAGCTCAGACGTTAGCTCCTATAATTCACCCCTCCACTTT; clone_size: few; d_call: NA; cdr3_length: 15; j_call: TRBJ1-6; v_call: TRBV18
cdr3_aa: CASSVESGIGEGYTF; cdr3_nt: TGTGCCAGCAGCGTAGAGTCCGGGATAGGGGAAGGCTACACCTTC; clone_size: few; d_call: NA; cdr3_length: 15; j_call: TRBJ1-2; v_call: TRBV9
cdr3_aa: CASSFRTGGSWEAFF; cdr3_nt: TGTGCCAGCAGTTTCCGTACAGGGGGCAGCTGGGAAGCTTTCTTT; clone_size: NA; d_call: TRBD1; cdr3_length: 15; j_call: TRBJ1-1; v_call: TRBV28
cdr3_aa: CASNWGEAGELFF; cdr3_nt: TGTGCCAGCAACTGGGGGGAAGCCGGGGAGCTGTTTTTT; clone_size: NA; d_call: NA; cdr3_length: 13; j_call: TRBJ2-2; v_call: TRBV2
cdr3_aa: CASSFFWVAGGPSYNEQFF; cdr3_nt: TGTGCCAGCAGCTTTTTCTGGGTGGCGGGGGGGCCCTCCTACAATGAGCAGTTCTTC; clone_size: many; d_call: TRBD2; cdr3_length: 19; j_call: TRBJ2-1; v_call: TRBV13
cdr3_aa: CASSLAGGFSYNEQFF; cdr3_nt: TGTGCCAGCAGCTTAGCTGGTGGGTTCTCCTACAATGAGCAGTTCTTC; clone_size: many; d_call: NA; cdr3_length: 16; j_call: TRBJ2-1; v_call: TRBV7-6
cdr3_aa: CASSLSYSMEAFF; cdr3_nt: TGTGCCAGCAGCTTATCCTACAGCATGGAAGCTTTCTTT; clone_size: NA; d_call: NA; cdr3_length: 13; j_call: TRBJ1-1; v_call: TRBV7-3
cdr3_aa: CASSSRQGNYGYTF; cdr3_nt: TGTGCCAGTAGTTCCCGACAGGGAAACTATGGCTACACCTTC; clone_size: few; d_call: TRBD1; cdr3_length: 14; j_call: TRBJ1-2; v_call: TRBV19
cdr3_aa: CASTLEGAKNIQYF; cdr3_nt: TGTGCCAGCACCCTAGAGGGGGCCAAAAACATTCAGTACTTC; clone_size: few; d_call: NA; cdr3_length: 14; j_call: TRBJ2-4; v_call: TRBV7-2
cdr3_aa: CASSLNRAGDTQYF; cdr3_nt: TGTGCCAGCAGCTTAAACAGGGCCGGGGATACGCAGTATTTT; clone_size: few; d_call: NA; cdr3_length: 14; j_call: TRBJ2-3; v_call: TRBV7-3
cdr3_aa: CATSVQGGTEAFF; cdr3_nt: TGTGCCACCAGTGTACAGGGAGGCACTGAAGCTTTCTTT; clone_size: few; d_call: NA; cdr3_length: 13; j_call: TRBJ1-1; v_call: TRBV24-1
cdr3_aa: CASVFRTDTQYF; cdr3_nt: TGTGCTAGTGTTTTTCGCACAGATACGCAGTATTTT; clone_size: NA; d_call: NA; cdr3_length: 12; j_call: TRBJ2-3; v_call: TRBV12-5
cdr3_aa: CATSQPGQGFTDTQYF; cdr3_nt: TGTGCCACCAGCCAACCGGGACAGGGATTCACAGATACGCAGTATTTT; clone_size: NA; d_call: TRBD1; cdr3_length: 16; j_call: TRBJ2-3; v_call: TRBV24-1
cdr3_aa: CASSPDRGCNSPLHF; cdr3_nt: TGTGCCAGCAGCCCGGACAGGGGGTGTAATTCACCCCTCCACTTT; clone_size: many; d_call: TRBD1; cdr3_length: 15; j_call: TRBJ1-6; v_call: TRBV7-8
cdr3_aa: CASTRGSWNTGELFF; cdr3_nt: TGTGCCAGTACTCGGGGATCCTGGAACACCGGGGAGCTGTTTTTT; clone_size: many; d_call: NA; cdr3_length: 15; j_call: TRBJ2-2; v_call: TRBV2
cdr3_aa: CSAKYSAPASYNEQFF; cdr3_nt: TGCAGTGCTAAATACAGCGCCCCAGCCTCATACAATGAGCAGTTCTTC; clone_size: few; d_call: NA; cdr3_length: 16; j_call: TRBJ2-1; v_call: TRBV20-1
cdr3_aa: CSARGGYYGYTF; cdr3_nt: TGCAGTGCTAGAGGGGGTTACTATGGCTACACCTTC; clone_size: few; d_call: NA; cdr3_length: 12; j_call: TRBJ1-2; v_call: TRBV20-1
cdr3_aa: CASSSGQGRGTEAFF; cdr3_nt: TGTGCCAGCAGCTCCGGACAGGGGAGGGGCACTGAAGCTTTCTTT; clone_size: few; d_call: TRBD1; cdr3_length: 15; j_call: TRBJ1-1; v_call: TRBV7-9
cdr3_aa: CASSQGAGVNSPLHF; cdr3_nt: TGTGCCAGCAGCCAAGGGGCAGGAGTTAATTCACCCCTCCACTTT; clone_size: many; d_call: NA; cdr3_length: 15; j_call: TRBJ1-6; v_call: TRBV14
cdr3_aa: CASSPTASYGYTF; cdr3_nt: TGTGCCAGCAGTCCGACAGCTTCCTATGGCTACACCTTC; clone_size: many; d_call: NA; cdr3_length: 13; j_call: TRBJ1-2; v_call: TRBV6-6
cdr3_aa: CASSYRPRAGGSGELFF; cdr3_nt: TGTGCCAGCAGTTACAGGCCGCGGGCCGGTGGTTCCGGGGAGCTGTTTTTT; clone_size: many; d_call: NA; cdr3_length: 17; j_call: TRBJ2-2; v_call: TRBV6-2/TRBV6-3
cdr3_aa: CASRKDYYNEQFF; cdr3_nt: TGTGCCAGCAGGAAGGACTACTACAATGAGCAGTTCTTC; clone_size: many; d_call: NA; cdr3_length: 13; j_call: TRBJ2-1; v_call: TRBV12-3/TRBV12-4
cdr3_aa: CASSHDTGTSRYNEQFF; cdr3_nt: TGCGCCAGCAGCCACGATACAGGGACTAGTCGTTACAATGAGCAGTTCTTC; clone_size: NA; d_call: TRBD2; cdr3_length: 17; j_call: TRBJ2-1; v_call: TRBV4-3
cdr3_aa: CASSSERGRDNEQFF; cdr3_nt: TGCGCCAGCAGCTCCGAGCGGGGGAGAGACAATGAGCAGTTCTTC; clone_size: NA; d_call: TRBD2; cdr3_length: 15; j_call: TRBJ2-1; v_call: TRBV5-1
cdr3_aa: CASSPGGIDNEKLFF; cdr3_nt: TGTGCCAGCAGCCCCGGGGGAATTGATAATGAAAAACTGTTTTTT; clone_size: many; d_call: NA; cdr3_length: 15; j_call: TRBJ1-4; v_call: TRBV13
cdr3_aa: CASSVVPTAGGRETQYF; cdr3_nt: TGTGCCAGCAGCGTAGTTCCTACAGCGGGGGGACGAGAGACCCAGTACTTC; clone_size: few; d_call: TRBD2; cdr3_length: 17; j_call: TRBJ2-5; v_call: TRBV9
cdr3_aa: CASSLLTGDNSPLHF; cdr3_nt: TGTGCCAGCAGCTTGCTGACAGGGGATAATTCACCCCTCCACTTT; clone_size: few; d_call: TRBD1; cdr3_length: 15; j_call: TRBJ1-6; v_call: TRBV5-5
cdr3_aa: CASSLAGIESDTQYF; cdr3_nt: TGTGCCAGCAGCTTGGCCGGTATTGAATCAGATACGCAGTATTTT; clone_size: NA; d_call: NA; cdr3_length: 15; j_call: TRBJ2-3; v_call: TRBV5-5
cdr3_aa: CSAPAPGQGSYEQYF; cdr3_nt: TGCAGTGCTCCAGCTCCGGGACAGGGATCCTACGAGCAGTACTTC; clone_size: few; d_call: TRBD1; cdr3_length: 15; j_call: TRBJ2-7; v_call: TRBV20-1
cdr3_aa: CASSLRVADEQFF; cdr3_nt: TGTGCCAGCAGCCTACGGGTGGCCGATGAGCAGTTCTTC; clone_size: few; d_call: NA; cdr3_length: 13; j_call: TRBJ2-1; v_call: TRBV7-2
cdr3_aa: CASSDTGRANTGELFF; cdr3_nt: TGTGCCAGCAGCGATACCGGGCGAGCGAACACCGGGGAGCTGTTTTTT; clone_size: many; d_call: NA; cdr3_length: 16; j_call: TRBJ2-2; v_call: TRBV5-4
cdr3_aa: CASSPDSGEDTEAFF; cdr3_nt: TGTGCCAGCAGCCCGGACAGCGGGGAGGACACTGAAGCTTTCTTT; clone_size: NA; d_call: NA; cdr3_length: 15; j_call: TRBJ1-1; v_call: TRBV3-1
cdr3_aa: CSALVLSTDTQYF; cdr3_nt: TGCAGTGCCCTGGTCCTCTCCACAGATACGCAGTATTTT; clone_size: few; d_call: NA; cdr3_length: 13; j_call: TRBJ2-3; v_call: TRBV20-1
cdr3_aa: CASSWDRGEGTQYF; cdr3_nt: TGTGCCAGCAGCTGGGACAGGGGTGAAGGTACGCAGTATTTT; clone_size: NA; d_call: TRBD1; cdr3_length: 14; j_call: TRBJ2-3; v_call: TRBV7-2
cdr3_aa: CASSVLAGGPYEQYF; cdr3_nt: TGTGCCAGCAGCGTATTAGCGGGGGGCCCCTACGAGCAGTACTTC; clone_size: few; d_call: TRBD2; cdr3_length: 15; j_call: TRBJ2-7; v_call: TRBV9
cdr3_aa: CSAIPGQGYNEQFF; cdr3_nt: TGCAGTGCTATCCCGGGACAGGGGTACAATGAGCAGTTCTTC; clone_size: NA; d_call: TRBD1; cdr3_length: 14; j_call: TRBJ2-1; v_call: TRBV20-1
cdr3_aa: CASSIWQGGDNSPLHF; cdr3_nt: TGTGCCAGTAGTATTTGGCAGGGCGGAGATAATTCACCCCTCCACTTT; clone_size: NA; d_call: NA; cdr3_length: 16; j_call: TRBJ1-6; v_call: TRBV19
cdr3_aa: CASSESGQQTGYTF; cdr3_nt: TGTGCCAGCTCCGAGTCTGGACAGCAGACCGGCTACACCTTC; clone_size: once; d_call: NA; cdr3_length: 14; j_call: TRBJ1-2; v_call: TRBV18
cdr3_aa: CASSLTNAETQYF; cdr3_nt: TGTGCCAGCAGCTTAACGAATGCGGAGACCCAGTACTTC; clone_size: NA; d_call: NA; cdr3_length: 13; j_call: TRBJ2-5; v_call: TRBV7-3
cdr3_aa: CASSAGQGPDTQYF; cdr3_nt: TGTGCCAGCAGCGCAGGACAGGGGCCAGATACGCAGTATTTT; clone_size: many; d_call: TRBD1; cdr3_length: 14; j_call: TRBJ2-3; v_call: TRBV9
cdr3_aa: CASSLGQGWNEQFF; cdr3_nt: TGTGCCAGCAGCTTAGGTCAGGGGTGGAATGAGCAGTTCTTC; clone_size: NA; d_call: NA; cdr3_length: 14; j_call: TRBJ2-1; v_call: TRBV11-1
cdr3_aa: CALDSYRLAGDDTDTQYF; cdr3_nt: TGCGCCCTGGACAGTTACAGACTAGCGGGGGACGACACAGATACGCAGTATTTT; clone_size: many; d_call: TRBD2; cdr3_length: 18; j_call: TRBJ2-3; v_call: TRBV29-1
cdr3_aa: CASSYLNTDTQYF; cdr3_nt: TGTGCCAGCAGCTATCTTAACACAGATACGCAGTATTTT; clone_size: few; d_call: NA; cdr3_length: 13; j_call: TRBJ2-3; v_call: TRBV3-1
cdr3_aa: CASSRTLDEAFF; cdr3_nt: TGCGCCAGCAGCCGGACCCTTGATGAAGCTTTCTTT; clone_size: many; d_call: NA; cdr3_length: 12; j_call: TRBJ1-1; v_call: TRBV5-1